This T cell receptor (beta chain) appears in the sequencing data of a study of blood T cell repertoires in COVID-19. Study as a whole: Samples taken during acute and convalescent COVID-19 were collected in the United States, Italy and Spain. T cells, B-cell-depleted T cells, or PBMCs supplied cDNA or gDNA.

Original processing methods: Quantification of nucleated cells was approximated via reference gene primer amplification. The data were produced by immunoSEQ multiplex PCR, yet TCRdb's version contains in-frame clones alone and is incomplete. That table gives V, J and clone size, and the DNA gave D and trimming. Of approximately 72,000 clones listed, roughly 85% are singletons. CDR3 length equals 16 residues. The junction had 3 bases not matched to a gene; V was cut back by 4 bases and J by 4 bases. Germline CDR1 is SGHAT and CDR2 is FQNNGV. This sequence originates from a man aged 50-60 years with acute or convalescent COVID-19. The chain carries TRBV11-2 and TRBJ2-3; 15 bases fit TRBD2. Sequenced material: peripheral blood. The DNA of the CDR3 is TGTGCCAGCAGCTGGACTAGCGGGGGGGCCGCAGATACGCAGTATTTT. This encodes CASSWTSGGAADTQYF.